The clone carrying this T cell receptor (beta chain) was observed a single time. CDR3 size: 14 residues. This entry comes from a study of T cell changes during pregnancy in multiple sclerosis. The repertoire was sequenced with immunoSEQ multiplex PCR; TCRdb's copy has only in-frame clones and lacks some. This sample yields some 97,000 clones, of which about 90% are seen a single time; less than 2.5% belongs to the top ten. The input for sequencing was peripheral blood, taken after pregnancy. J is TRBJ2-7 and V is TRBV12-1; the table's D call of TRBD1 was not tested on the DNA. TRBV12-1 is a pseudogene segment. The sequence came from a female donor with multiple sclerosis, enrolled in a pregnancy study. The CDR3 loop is CASILTLQGCEQYF. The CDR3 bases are TGTGCCAGCATCTTGACCCTACAGGGATGCGAGCAGTACTTC.